One and the same sample provided the 4 T cell receptor beta chains below, sequenced in a study of blood T cell repertoires in COVID-19. Some clones are missing from TCRdb's copy, which holds only in-frame ones; the method was immunoSEQ multiplex PCR. The sample has more than 200,000 clones, almost 90% seen once. The sequenced material came from peripheral blood. The origin of the receptors is a man of 80 years or more with acute or convalescent COVID-19.

The chain couples TRBV6-6 to TRBJ1-4; TRBD1 matches 8 bases. Germline CDR1 and CDR2: MNHNY and SVGAGI (reference sequence). V lost 5 bases, J lost 8 bases, and 10 bases stayed unmatched. This CDR3 is built from 15 residues. CDR3 sequence reads: CASSPLTGAKEKLFF. The CDR3 DNA reads as TGTGCCAGCAGTCCTCTGACAGGGGCAAAGGAAAAACTGTTTTTT.

The chain combines TRBV10-2 with TRBJ1-5; no firm D call. V was cut by 7 bases and J by 0 bases, with 10 bases left in between. The length of the CDR3 is 14 residues. CDR1 and CDR2 from the germline V gene are WSHSY and SAAADI. The CDR3 here is CASTPTNSNQPQHF. CDR3 nucleotide sequence: TGCGCCAGCACCCCCACAAATAGCAATCAGCCCCAGCATTTT.

The rearrangement uses TRBV5-4 and TRBJ1-4; D might be TRBD1 (5 bases). The CDR3 extends over 16 amino acids. Germline loops: CDR1 SGHNT, CDR2 YYREEE (reference sequence). Between the trimmed V and J ends, which lost 4 bases and 5 bases, there was a span of 18 bases. The CDR3 loop is CASSLRSITGNEKLFF. The CDR3 nucleotides read TGTGCCAGCAGCCTAAGATCCATTACAGGCAATGAAAAACTGTTTTTT. Variable domain in full (rest from reference TRBV5-4 and TRBJ1-4): ETGVTQSPTHLIKTRGQQVTLRCSSQSGHNTVSWYQQALGQGPQFIFQYYREEENGRGNFPPRFSGLQFPNYSSELNVNALELDDSALYLCASSLRSITGNEKLFFGSGTQLSVL.

The genes are TRBV7-2 and TRBJ2-3, with 7 positions matching TRBD2. V dropped 4 bases and J dropped 6; count of bases not matched to a gene: 4. Germline CDR1 is SGHTA and CDR2 is FQGNSA. CDR3 length: 13 amino acids. CDR3 sequence reads: CASSSNSGDTQYF. For the CDR3, the DNA is TGTGCCAGCAGCTCTAATAGCGGGGATACGCAGTATTTT.